The clone carrying this T cell receptor beta chain was counted once. The data were taken from a study of cytomegalovirus exposure and HLA in healthy donors. The germline CDR1 and CDR2 sequences are SGHAT and FQNNGV. V shed 5 bases and J shed 3 bases, with 4 bases lying between them. The CDR3 is made up of 12 amino acids. The PCR had 60 Vbeta and 13 Jbeta primers. TCRdb's table, derived via immunoSEQ multiplex PCR, lists solely in-frame clones and lacks some. The data contain 160,000 or so clones, over 75% of them singletons. What was sequenced was PBMCs. The origin of this receptor is a woman between 50 and 59 years old in good health and CMV-seronegative. This sequence joins TRBV11-2 and TRBJ2-2; D remains unclear. Here the CDR3 reads CASSPYTGELFF. DNA for the CDR3: TGTGCCAGCAGCCCATACACCGGGGAGCTGTTTTTT.